This TCR beta chain was recovered during a study of blood T cells in healthy people across ages. Looked up from germline, CDR1 is DFQATT and CDR2 is SNEGSKA (reference sequence). Trimming took 1 base from V and 0 from J, leaving 7 bases between them. This CDR3 has 13 residues. With a J-beta primer mix and a sample-barcoded 5' primer, a second PCR ran about 7 to 11 cycles. TCRdb reprocessed the 5' RACE reads with MiXCR, giving one entry per CDR3 protein. The table records fewer than 900,000 distinct CDR3 sequences, 40% to 45% of them present only once. In this sample, this clonotype turned up a few times.

The receptor comes from a woman aged 60-75 years in good health. The sequenced material came from blood. The genes are TRBV20-1 and TRBJ2-7; D might be TRBD2 (5 bases). The CDR3 protein is CSARAEVSYEQYF. The CDR3 DNA follows: TGCAGTGCTAGAGCGGAGGTCTCCTACGAGCAGTACTTC.